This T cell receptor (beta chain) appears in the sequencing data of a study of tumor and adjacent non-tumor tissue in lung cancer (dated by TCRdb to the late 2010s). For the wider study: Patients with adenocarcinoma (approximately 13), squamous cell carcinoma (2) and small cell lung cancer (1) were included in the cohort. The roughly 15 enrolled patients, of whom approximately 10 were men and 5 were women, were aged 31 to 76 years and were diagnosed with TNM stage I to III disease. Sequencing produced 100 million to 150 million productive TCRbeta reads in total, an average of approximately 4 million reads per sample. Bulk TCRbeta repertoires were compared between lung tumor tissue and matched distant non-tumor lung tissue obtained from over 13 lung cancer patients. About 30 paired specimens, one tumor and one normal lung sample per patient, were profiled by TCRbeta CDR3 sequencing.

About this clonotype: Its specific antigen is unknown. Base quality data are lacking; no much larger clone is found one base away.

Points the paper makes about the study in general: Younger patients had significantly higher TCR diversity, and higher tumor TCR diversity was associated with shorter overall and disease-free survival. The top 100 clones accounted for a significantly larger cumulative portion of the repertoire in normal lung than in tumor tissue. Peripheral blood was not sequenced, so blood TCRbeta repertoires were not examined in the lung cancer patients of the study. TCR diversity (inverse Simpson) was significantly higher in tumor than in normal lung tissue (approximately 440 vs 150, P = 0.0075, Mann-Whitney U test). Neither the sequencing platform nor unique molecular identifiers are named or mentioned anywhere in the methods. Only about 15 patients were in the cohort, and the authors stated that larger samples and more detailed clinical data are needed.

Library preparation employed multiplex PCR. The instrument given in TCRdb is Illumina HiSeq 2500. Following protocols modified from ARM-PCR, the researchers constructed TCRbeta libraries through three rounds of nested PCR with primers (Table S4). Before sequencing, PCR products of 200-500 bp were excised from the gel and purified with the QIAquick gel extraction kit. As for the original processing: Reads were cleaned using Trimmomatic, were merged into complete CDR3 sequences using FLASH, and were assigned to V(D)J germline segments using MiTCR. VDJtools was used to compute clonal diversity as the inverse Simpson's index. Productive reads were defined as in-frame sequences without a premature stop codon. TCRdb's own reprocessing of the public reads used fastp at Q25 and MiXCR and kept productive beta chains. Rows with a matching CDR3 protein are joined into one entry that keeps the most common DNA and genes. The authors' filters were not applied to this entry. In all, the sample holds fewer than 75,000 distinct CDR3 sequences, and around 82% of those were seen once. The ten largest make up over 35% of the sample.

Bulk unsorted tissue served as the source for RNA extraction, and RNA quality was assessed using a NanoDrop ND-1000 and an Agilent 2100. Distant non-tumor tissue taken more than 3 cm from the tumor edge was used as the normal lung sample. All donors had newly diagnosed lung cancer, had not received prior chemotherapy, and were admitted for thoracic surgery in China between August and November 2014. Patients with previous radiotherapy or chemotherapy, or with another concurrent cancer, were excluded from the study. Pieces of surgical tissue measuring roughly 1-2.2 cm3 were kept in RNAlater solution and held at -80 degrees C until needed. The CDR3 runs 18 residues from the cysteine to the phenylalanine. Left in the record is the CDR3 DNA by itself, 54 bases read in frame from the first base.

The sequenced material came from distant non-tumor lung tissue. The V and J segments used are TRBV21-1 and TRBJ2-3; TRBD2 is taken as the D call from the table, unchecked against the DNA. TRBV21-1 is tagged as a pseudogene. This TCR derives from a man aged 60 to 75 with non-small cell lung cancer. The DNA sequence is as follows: TGTGCCAGCAGCAAACCCCTTAGTAGTAGCGGTGTCACAGATACGCAGTATTTT. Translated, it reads CASSKPLSSSGVTDTQYF.